In this sample, the clone carrying this TCR beta chain turned up many times. Its antigen is currently unknown. Germline CDR1 is SQVTM and CDR2 is ANQGSEA. The V and J ends lost 5 bases and 2 bases respectively, with 12 bases between them. CDR3 length equals 13 residues. This entry comes from a study of T-cell reconstitution after alpha-beta-depleted transplantation in children. For TCRbeta, the library was prepared with unique molecular identifiers. Via MiXCR, TCRdb re-called the PCR reads, giving one row per CDR3 protein. The data hold about 580,000 distinct CDR3 sequences, with under 25% observed a single time. The study's findings and limits: Surviving recipient cells, namely T cells and thymic progenitors, were the source of high day-60 TCRbeta diversity in some patients. Two months or so post-transplant, alpha-beta T cells reportedly derived from several hundred expanded graft clones. Hyperexpanded clones declined; after one year, newly produced T cells mostly supplied diversity.

This TCR was sampled from a boy under three years old who had a stem cell transplant for acute myeloid leukemia, so the T cells may come from the graft donor. Source: PBMCs, mostly from graft donor cells, taken 360 days after TCRalphabeta/CD19-depleted stem cell transplant. This chain links TRBV29-1 with TRBJ1-1; TRBD1 might be the D (5 bases). Written as DNA, the CDR3 is TGCAGCGTTTCGGGACTGCTAAACACTGAAGCTTTCTTT. Translation gives CSVSGLLNTEAFF.